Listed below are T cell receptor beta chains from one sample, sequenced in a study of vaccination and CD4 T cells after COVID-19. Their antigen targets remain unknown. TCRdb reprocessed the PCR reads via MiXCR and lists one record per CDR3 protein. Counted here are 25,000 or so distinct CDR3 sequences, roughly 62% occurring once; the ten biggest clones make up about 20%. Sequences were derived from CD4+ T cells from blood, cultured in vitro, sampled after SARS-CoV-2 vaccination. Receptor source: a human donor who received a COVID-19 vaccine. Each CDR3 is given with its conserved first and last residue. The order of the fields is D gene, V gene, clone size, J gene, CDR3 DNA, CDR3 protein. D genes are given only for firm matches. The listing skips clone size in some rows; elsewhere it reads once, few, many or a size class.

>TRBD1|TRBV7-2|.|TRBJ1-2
TGTGCCAGCAGCCCCCCGGGGGGACAGTGGACTTATGGCTACACCTTC
CASSPPGGQWTYGYTF
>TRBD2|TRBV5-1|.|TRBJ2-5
TGCGCCAGCAGCTTTGCGGGGGGAAGGGAGACCCAGTACTTC
CASSFAGGRETQYF
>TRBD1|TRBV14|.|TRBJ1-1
TGTGCCAGCAGTCAAAACAGGGGTTGGACTGAAGCTTTCTTT
CASSQNRGWTEAFF
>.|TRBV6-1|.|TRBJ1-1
TGTGCCAGCAGTGAAGCCGAAGGGGAAGCTTTCTTT
CASSEAEGEAFF
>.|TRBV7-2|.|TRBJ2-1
TGTGCCAGCAGCTTAGTTAGGACGTACAATGAGCAGTTCTTC
CASSLVRTYNEQFF
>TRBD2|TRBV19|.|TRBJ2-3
TGTGCCAGTACTGATCGGGGGGGCTGGACAGATACGCAGTATTTT
CASTDRGGWTDTQYF
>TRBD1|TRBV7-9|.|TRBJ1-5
TGTGCCAGCAGCTTAGCGGGACAGGGTTATCAGCCCCAGCATTTT
CASSLAGQGYQPQHF
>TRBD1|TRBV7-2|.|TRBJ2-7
TGTGCCAGCAGCCAAGACAGGGTCTCCTACGAGCAGTACTTC
CASSQDRVSYEQYF
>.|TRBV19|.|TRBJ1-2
TGTGCCAGTAGTATTTCAGCGGCTAACTATGGCTACACCTTC
CASSISAANYGYTF
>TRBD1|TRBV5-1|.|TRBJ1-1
TGCGCCAGCAGCCCCATGGGAGGACAGGGGGATACTGAAGCTTTCTTT
CASSPMGGQGDTEAFF
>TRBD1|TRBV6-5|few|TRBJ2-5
TGTGCCAGCAGTTACTCGACGAGGGGGCTCCAAGAGACCCAGTACTTC
CASSYSTRGLQETQYF
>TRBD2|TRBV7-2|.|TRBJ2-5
TGTGCCAGCAGCACCGGGGCGGCTAGCGGGGGCGGGGAGACCCAGTACTTC
CASSTGAASGGGETQYF
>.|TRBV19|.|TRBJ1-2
TGTGCCAGTAGTATGGGGGCAGAGGATGGCTACACCTTC
CASSMGAEDGYTF
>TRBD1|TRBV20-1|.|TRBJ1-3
TGCAGTGCTAGAGGACAGGGGGCATTGGCTGGAAACACCATATATTTT
CSARGQGALAGNTIYF
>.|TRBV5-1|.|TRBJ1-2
TGCGCCAGCAGCTTTAGCGGGGGCGCACAGGGCTATGGCTACACCTTC
CASSFSGGAQGYGYTF
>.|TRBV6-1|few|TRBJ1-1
TGTGCCAGCAGGCAGGGAGGCCTCCTGAACACTGAAGCTTTCTTT
CASRQGGLLNTEAFF
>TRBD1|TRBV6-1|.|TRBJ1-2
TGTGCCAGCAGGAAGAAACCTGCTGGGACAGGGTCCTATGGCTACACCTTC
CASRKKPAGTGSYGYTF
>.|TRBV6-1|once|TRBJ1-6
TGTGCCAGCAGAGGATTAGGGGAAGCTAGTTCACCCCTCCACTTT
CASRGLGEASSPLHF
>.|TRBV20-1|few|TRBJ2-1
TGCAGTGGGGCGGGGGCCCTCAATGAGCAGTTCTTC
CSGAGALNEQFF
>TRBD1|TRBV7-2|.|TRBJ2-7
TGTGCCAGCAGCTTAAAAACCGGGACAGGGACCGAGCAGTACTTC
CASSLKTGTGTEQYF
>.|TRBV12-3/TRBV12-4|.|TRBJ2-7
TGTGCCAGCAGACAAGTAAAGGGCGAGCAGTACTTC
CASRQVKGEQYF
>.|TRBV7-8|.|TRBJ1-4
TGTGCCAGCAGCTTGGCGACAGGACAGCCTACGGAAAAACTGTTTTTT
CASSLATGQPTEKLFF
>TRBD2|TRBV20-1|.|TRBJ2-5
TGCAGTGCTAAACCGGGACTAGCGGGGGGGCGGTTGTTGGAGACCCAGTACTTC
CSAKPGLAGGRLLETQYF
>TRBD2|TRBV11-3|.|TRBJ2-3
TGTGCCAGCAGCCCAAGAGCGGGGCACACAGATACGCAGTATTTT
CASSPRAGHTDTQYF
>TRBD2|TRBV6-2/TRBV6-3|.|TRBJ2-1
TGTGCCAGCAGTCAGCTAGCGGGGACGGGCAATGAGCAGTTCTTC
CASSQLAGTGNEQFF
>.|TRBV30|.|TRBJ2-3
TGTGCCTGGGGGCTGCGGGGGCGAGACACAGATACGCAGTATTTT
CAWGLRGRDTDTQYF
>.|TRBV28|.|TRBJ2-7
TGTGCCAGCGCCGGCGGGACAGTTAGCTCCTACGAGCAGTACTTC
CASAGGTVSSYEQYF
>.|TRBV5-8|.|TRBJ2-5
TGTGCCAGCAGCCGAGTAGAGGGAGGAGAGACCCAGTACTTC
CASSRVEGGETQYF
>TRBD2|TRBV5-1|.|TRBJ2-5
TGCGCCAGCAGCCAGGGACTAGCGGGGGGTGAAGAGACCCAGTACTTC
CASSQGLAGGEETQYF
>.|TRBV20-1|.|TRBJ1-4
TGCAGTGCTAGGGGGGGTGGCAGTCCACTGTTTTTT
CSARGGGSPLFF
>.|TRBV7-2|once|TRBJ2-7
TGTGCCAGCAGCTTAGAGCCCAGCTCCTACGAGCAGTACTTC
CASSLEPSSYEQYF
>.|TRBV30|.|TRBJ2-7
TGTGCCTGGAATTCGCGGGGGCCAAGCTACGAGCAGTACTTC
CAWNSRGPSYEQYF
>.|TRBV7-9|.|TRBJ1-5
TGTGCCAGCAGCACCGGCCTCCGGGGAGGGACCAATCAGCCCCAGCATTTT
CASSTGLRGGTNQPQHF
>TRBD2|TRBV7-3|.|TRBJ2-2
TGTGCCAGCAGCAACTCCCTGACTAGCGGGGGGCTAACCACCGGGGAGCTGTTTTTT
CASSNSLTSGGLTTGELFF
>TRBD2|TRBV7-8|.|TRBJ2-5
TGTGCCAGCAGCTTATCACCAGCGGGGCACCAAGAGACCCAGTACTTC
CASSLSPAGHQETQYF
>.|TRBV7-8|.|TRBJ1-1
TGTGCCAGCAGCTTAGGCGTGGGCAGCACTGAAGCTTTCTTT
CASSLGVGSTEAFF
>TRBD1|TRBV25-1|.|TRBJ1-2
TGTGCCAGCAGGATTACAGGGGGCGAGTCTACCGGCTACACCTTC
CASRITGGESTGYTF
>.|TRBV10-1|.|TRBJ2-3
TGCGCCAGCAGTGAAGGCGGTGACACAGATACGCAGTATTTT
CASSEGGDTDTQYF
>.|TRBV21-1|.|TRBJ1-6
TGTGCCAGCAGCCGACAGGGGAGGGTTTCACCCCTCCACTTT
CASSRQGRVSPLHF
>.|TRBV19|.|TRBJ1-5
TGTGCCAGTAGTATTCAGGGGCCCCCGGGTCAGCCCCAGCATTTT
CASSIQGPPGQPQHF
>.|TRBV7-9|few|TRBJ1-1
TGTGCCAGCAGCTTAGGGGGAGGGGGGAACACTGAAGCTTTCTTT
CASSLGGGGNTEAFF